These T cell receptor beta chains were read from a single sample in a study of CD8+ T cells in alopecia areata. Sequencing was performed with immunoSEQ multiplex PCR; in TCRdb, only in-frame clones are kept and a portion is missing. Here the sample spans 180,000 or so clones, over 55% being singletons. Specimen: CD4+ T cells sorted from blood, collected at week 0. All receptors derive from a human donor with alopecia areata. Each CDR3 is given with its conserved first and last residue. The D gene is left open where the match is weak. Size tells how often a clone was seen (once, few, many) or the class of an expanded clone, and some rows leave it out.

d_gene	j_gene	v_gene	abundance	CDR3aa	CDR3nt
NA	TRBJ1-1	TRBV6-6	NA	CASSYSENTEAFF	TGTGCCAGCAGTTATTCAGAGAACACTGAAGCTTTCTTT
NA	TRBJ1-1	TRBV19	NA	CASSIRGFGSLNTEAFF	TGTGCCAGTAGTATAAGGGGGTTTGGCAGTCTGAACACTGAAGCTTTCTTT
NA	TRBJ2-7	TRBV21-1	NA	CASGRRDSLYEQYF	TGTGCCAGCGGGAGACGGGACAGTCTCTACGAGCAGTACTTC
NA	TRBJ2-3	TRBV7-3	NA	CASSRNPTRTDTQYF	TGTGCCAGCAGCCGAAATCCAACACGCACAGATACGCAGTATTTT
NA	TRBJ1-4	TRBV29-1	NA	CSVQGANEKLFF	TGCAGCGTGCAGGGAGCTAATGAAAAACTGTTTTTT
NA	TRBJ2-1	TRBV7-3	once	CASSTIPGTPTREQFF	TGTGCCAGCAGTACCATACCGGGGACCCCTACTAGGGAGCAGTTCTTC
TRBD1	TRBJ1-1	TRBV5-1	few	CASSSIGRTGDTEAFF	TGCGCCAGCAGCTCTATAGGTCGGACAGGGGACACTGAAGCTTTCTTT
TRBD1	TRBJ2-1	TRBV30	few	CAWRNRGPYNEQFF	TGTGCCTGGAGGAACAGGGGGCCCTACAATGAGCAGTTCTTC
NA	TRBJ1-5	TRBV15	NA	CATSSPSTRNQPQHF	TGTGCCACCAGCAGCCCTTCAACCCGCAATCAGCCCCAGCATTTT
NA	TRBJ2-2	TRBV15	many	CATSRTRGGLPTGELFF	TGTGCCACCAGCAGGACCCGTGGGGGGCTCCCCACCGGGGAGCTGTTTTTT
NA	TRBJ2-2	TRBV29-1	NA	CSAGQLTNTGELFF	TGCAGCGCTGGACAGCTCACGAACACCGGGGAGCTGTTTTTT
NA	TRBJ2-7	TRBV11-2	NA	CASSRQGLPYEQYF	TGTGCCAGCAGTAGACAGGGACTGCCCTACGAGCAGTACTTC
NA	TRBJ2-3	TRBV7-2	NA	CASSPTSADTQYF	TGTGCCAGCAGCCCAACGTCTGCAGATACGCAGTATTTT
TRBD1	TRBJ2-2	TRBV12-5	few	CASGFTGTGVTGELFF	TGTGCTAGTGGTTTCACCGGGACAGGGGTAACCGGGGAGCTGTTTTTT
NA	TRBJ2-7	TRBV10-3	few	CAIRPGGTYEQYF	TGTGCCATCCGGCCAGGGGGGACCTACGAGCAGTACTTC
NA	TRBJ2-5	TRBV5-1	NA	CASSLEVGLQETQYF	TGCGCCAGCAGCTTGGAAGTAGGGCTGCAAGAGACCCAGTACTTC
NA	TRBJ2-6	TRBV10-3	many	CAISESSSGANVLTF	TGTGCCATCAGTGAGTCGAGCTCTGGGGCCAACGTCCTGACTTTC
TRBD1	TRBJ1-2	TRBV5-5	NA	CASSSQQGIQNGYTF	TGTGCCAGCAGCTCCCAACAGGGGATTCAAAATGGCTACACCTTC
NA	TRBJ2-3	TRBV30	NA	CAWSVDDTQYF	TGTGCCTGGAGTGTGGATGATACGCAGTATTTT
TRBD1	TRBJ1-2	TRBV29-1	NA	CSGRDSYGYTF	TGCAGCGGCAGGGACAGCTATGGCTACACCTTC
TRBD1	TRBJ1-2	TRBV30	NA	CACNRGRRDYGYTF	TGTGCCTGCAACAGGGGGCGCCGGGACTATGGCTACACCTTC
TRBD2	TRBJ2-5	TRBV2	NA	CASSDPGLQETQYF	TGTGCCAGCAGTGATCCGGGACTACAAGAGACCCAGTACTTC
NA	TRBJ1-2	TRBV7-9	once	CASSLGAGVGYTF	TGTGCCAGCAGCTTAGGGGCAGGGGTTGGCTACACCTTC